Sequencing of this T cell receptor (beta chain) was carried out in a study of T cells in Graves' hyperthyroidism and ophthalmopathy (dated by TCRdb to between 2017 and 2020). Regarding the complete study: Peripheral blood was sampled at the time of initial diagnosis, prior to any treatment. A discovery cohort of fewer than 110 patients, roughly 45 with Graves' ophthalmopathy and 57 with stable Graves' hyperthyroidism, was used to find distinguishing TCR V-J signatures. An independent validation cohort of under 20 hyperthyroidism patients and approximately 17 patients who later progressed to ophthalmopathy tested prospective prediction of ophthalmopathy. For training and testing, the 100 or so patients in the discovery cohort were randomly divided in a 7:3 ratio. The study also compared thyroid tissue and blood T-cell repertoires from a handful of Graves' hyperthyroidism patients. Once sampling was done, hyperthyroidism patients were given methimazole at a starting dose of 30 mg daily, whereas ophthalmopathy patients were given high-dose intravenous methylprednisolone. According to the paper, TCR Vbeta CDR3 sequencing was carried out on 120 to 150 peripheral blood samples, which came from fewer than 50 ophthalmopathy, fewer than 80 hyperthyroidism and roughly 17 progressor patients.

In the ophthalmopathy patients, disease was moderately to severely active, with a Clinical Activity Score of 3 or more, a NOSPECS grade of 4 or more, and a duration of less than 3 months. Any patient with an uncontrolled infection, another autoimmune disease, pregnancy or lactation was excluded. Diagnoses relied on clinical symptoms, serum thyroxine and TRAb, thyroid ultrasound and orbital computed tomography. PBMCs were isolated from more than 9 ml of fresh peripheral blood by Ficoll-Paque density gradient centrifugation. Total RNA was extracted with Trizol reagent, and quality was checked on an Agilent 2100 Bioanalyzer. Broader findings and caveats from the paper: No statistical method was used to set the sample size in advance, and investigators knew the group allocation. In cross-validation, a model built on a 13 V-J signature told ophthalmopathy apart from stable hyperthyroidism with 85% to 90% sensitivity and approximately 84% specificity, and in testing the same model reached 80%/75%. In validation, progression to ophthalmopathy was predicted by the model with nearly 71% sensitivity and 72.22% specificity, a median of roughly six months before onset. Most expanded thyroid clonotypes (frequency above 0.001) were also detected in blood, suggesting blood repertoires may reflect thyroid immune responses.

This clonotype was detected many times. Its specific antigen is unknown. Base qualities are not at hand, and no much larger clone is one base apart. Based on the germline V gene, the CDR1 and CDR2 sequences are LGHNA and YNFKEQ. Trimming removed 5 bases from V and 11 bases from J, leaving 15 bases between the germline ends. The CDR3, cysteine through phenylalanine, is 12 amino acids long. Only CDR3 DNA is held: 36 bases, read in frame from base 1. Amplification of TCR beta CDR3 regions was carried out from RNA transcripts. The TCR CDR3 was subjected to a first round of RT-PCR using the HTBI primer set and the Qiagen OneStep RT-PCR kit. The libraries were constructed in a second round of multiplex PCR and then size-selected and purified. Libraries were sequenced paired-end with 100 bp reads on an Illumina HiSeq2000. Processing in the source paper ran as follows. SOAPnuke was used to process the raw data, with reads discarded if the reads contained adapters or uncalled bases, had a mean Phred below 15, or lacked an exact constant-primer or identifier match. COPE v1.2.5 was used to merge high-quality paired reads, and clonotypes were defined as unique nucleotide sequences. MiTCR v1.1 was used to align clonotypes to the IMGT TRBV, TRBD and TRBJ reference segments. Analysis was restricted to V-J combinations with a frequency above 0.0001, which covered roughly 99% of repertoires. A TCS score was defined as the ratio of F50 (clonal expansion) to E x V (chaos), with BLOSUM62-based TCRdist applied between CDR3 peptides within each V-J. Welch's t-statistics and random forest reduced roughly 540 V-J features to fewer than 15, which were used in a naive Bayes classifier (R e1071). TCRdb trimmed public reads at Q25 via fastp, called clones via MiXCR and kept in-frame beta chains. Rows are combined by CDR3 protein, so each entry shows the most common genes and DNA. The authors' filters were not applied to this entry. This sample has about half a million distinct CDR3 sequences in its table, and about 20% of those were observed once. The top ten clones comprise over 45% of the sample.

The rearrangement combines TRBV4-2 with TRBJ1-1; no D gene is confidently identified. Specimen: blood. This TCR came from a man aged 40-49 years with Graves' ophthalmopathy. CDR3 loop: CASSGEGVGAFF. The nucleotides are TGTGCCAGCAGCGGCGAGGGAGTAGGTGCTTTCTTT.